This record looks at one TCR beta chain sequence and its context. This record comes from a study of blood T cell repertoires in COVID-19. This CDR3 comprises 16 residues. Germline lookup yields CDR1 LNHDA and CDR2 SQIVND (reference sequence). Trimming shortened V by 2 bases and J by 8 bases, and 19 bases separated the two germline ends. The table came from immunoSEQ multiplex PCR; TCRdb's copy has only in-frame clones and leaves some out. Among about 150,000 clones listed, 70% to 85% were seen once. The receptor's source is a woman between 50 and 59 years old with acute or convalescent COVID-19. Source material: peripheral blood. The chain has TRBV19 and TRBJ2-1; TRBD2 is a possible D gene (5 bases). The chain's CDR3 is CASSIRGPPSLDEQFF. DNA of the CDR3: TGTGCCAGTAGTATAAGAGGGCCTCCCTCCCTGGATGAGCAGTTCTTC.